Following are 21 T cell receptor beta chains from one sample sequenced in a study of T cells after yellow fever vaccination. A single record per CDR3 protein comes from TCRdb applying MiXCR to the 5' RACE reads. The table shows a few hundred thousand distinct CDR3 sequences, with 6.8% occurring only once. The sample in question was PBMCs, obtained about 49 days after the first yellow fever vaccination. Source of these receptors: a man aged 18-30 years who received the YFV17D yellow fever vaccine.

The sample holds a few counts of this clonotype. The rearrangement uses TRBV18 and TRBJ2-4; TRBD1 agrees at 10 bases. The V gene's germline CDR1 is KGHSH and CDR2 LQKENI. J was trimmed by 9 bases and V by 0 bases; bases with no gene match: 5. CDR3 length: 15 amino acids. The CDR3 nucleotides read TGTGCCAGCTCACCACCGGGGGACAGGGGAGGCATTCAGTACTTC. This gives the protein CASSPPGDRGGIQYF.

This chain joins TRBV29-1 and TRBJ1-2, with D uncertain. Per germline, CDR1 SQVTM and CDR2 ANQGSEA. The V and J ends lost 5 bases and 6 bases respectively, with 7 bases between them. The CDR3 extends over 10 amino acids. DNA of the CDR3: TGCAGCGTTCAGCTGGATGGCTACACCTTC. It translates to CSVQLDGYTF.

This clonotype was found a few times. The CDR3 DNA sequence: TGCAGCACCGCCGGGCTCACAGATACGCAGTATTTT. Protein product: CSTAGLTDTQYF. The chain carries TRBV29-1 and TRBJ2-3; D uncertain. V was shortened by 8 bases and J by 2 bases, with 11 bases between the two germline ends. Germline CDR1 reads SQVTM; CDR2 reads ANQGSEA. This CDR3 is built from 12 residues.

At least ten counts were recorded for this clonotype. This chain links TRBV5-1 with TRBJ2-2; D is possibly TRBD1 (5 bases). CDR1 is SGHRS, CDR2 YFSETQ, per germline. The V gene lost 0 bases and the J gene lost 1 base, with 13 bases spanning the gap. CDR3 length equals 17 residues. The CDR3 protein is CASSLEAAGQNTGELFF. The CDR3 region has the DNA TGCGCCAGCAGCTTGGAGGCGGCAGGGCAGAACACCGGGGAGCTGTTTTTT.

This clonotype occurred a few times. The chain carries TRBV5-4 and TRBJ1-1; D unclear. V was cut by 10 bases and J by 1 base, with 8 bases left in between. The CDR3 is made up of 11 amino acids. Looked up from germline, CDR1 is SGHNT and CDR2 is YYREEE (reference sequence). CDR3 nucleotides: TGTGCCTGGACGTGGAACACTGAAGCTTTCTTT. This sequence encodes CAWTWNTEAFF.

There are a few counts of this clonotype. The chain has TRBV21-1 and TRBJ1-1. TRBV21-1 is a known pseudogene. CDR3 size: 11 residues. In DNA, the CDR3 is TGTGCCAGCAGTACCGACACTGAAGCTTTCTTT. Amino acids: CASSTDTEAFF.

In its sample, this clonotype was seen a few times. The chain couples TRBV7-3 to TRBJ2-5; 7 bases align to TRBD2. The ends lost 5 bases at V and 9 bases at J; junction bases unmatched: 9. Germline V gene sequence: CDR1 SGHTA, CDR2 FQGTGA. CDR3 size: 13 residues. In DNA, the CDR3 is TGTGCCAGCAGCGAGGGAGGGTCGAAGGCCCAGTACTTC. Translation: CASSEGGSKAQYF.

This clonotype was picked up a small number of times. The genes are TRBV10-3 and TRBJ1-1; no firm D call. From germline, CDR1 is ENHRY and CDR2 SYGVKD. Trimming cost V 6 bases and J 5 bases, with 10 bases left between them. The CDR3 runs to 12 residues. The CDR3 sequence: CAIRAGWTEAFF. CDR3 sequence (DNA): TGTGCCATCAGAGCGGGTTGGACTGAAGCTTTCTTT.

This clonotype turned up a few times. This rearrangement joins TRBV29-1 to TRBJ2-3, with no clear D. The CDR3 covers 12 residues. V lost 5 bases and J 2 bases, leaving 8 bases between the germline ends. Germline CDR1 SQVTM, CDR2 ANQGSEA. In DNA form, the CDR3 reads TGCAGCGTTCAAGGGTTCACAGATACGCAGTATTTT. It translates to CSVQGFTDTQYF.

Details on this clonotype: Here the CDR3 omits its conserved ending phenylalanine or tryptophan, so a read error is the likely source. The chain carries TRBV6-5 and TRBJ2-7; 11 nucleotides line up with TRBD2. V dropped 2 bases and J dropped 0; count of bases not matched to a gene: 3. Germline-derived CDR1 and CDR2 are MNHEY and SVGAGI. The CDR3 is 16 residues long. Here the CDR3 DNA reads TGTGCCAGCAGTTACGAGACTAGCGGGGCCTCCTACGAGCAGTACTTA. Its translation is CASSYETSGASYEQYL.

This rearrangement joins TRBV5-1 to TRBJ2-4, with a weak D call TRBD1 (5 bases). Germline loops: CDR1 SGHRS, CDR2 YFSETQ. This CDR3 spans 16 amino acids. Trimming removed 0 bases at V and 0 bases at J, with 10 bases between. The CDR3 region has the DNA TGCGCCAGCAGCTTGGATACAGGTGTAGCCAAAAACATTCAGTACTTC. Its protein product is CASSLDTGVAKNIQYF.

This clonotype occurred many times. The chain combines TRBV5-5 with TRBJ2-7; 7 bases map to TRBD1. In germline, CDR1 is SGHKS, CDR2 YYEKEE (reference sequence). The junction had 9 bases not matched to a gene; V was cut back by 4 bases and J by 2 bases. This CDR3 spans 15 amino acids. The CDR3 bases are TGTGCCAGCAGCCAAGTGGGACAGCAGCCCTACGAGCAGTACGTC. This codes for CASSQVGQQPYEQYV.

This clonotype has more than one count but fewer than ten. The chain links TRBV29-1 to TRBJ2-1; D could derive from TRBD1 or TRBD2 (6 bases each). CDR1 and CDR2 from the germline V gene are SQVTM and ANQGSEA. The CDR3 loop spans 14 amino acids. V shed 4 bases and J shed 3 bases, with 13 bases lying between them. The CDR3 DNA reads TGCAGCGTTGGTGCAGGGGACTTCTACAATGAGCAGTTCTTC. It codes for CSVGAGDFYNEQFF.

A few counts support this clonotype. The chain is built from TRBV5-1 and TRBJ1-4, with 7 bases aligning to TRBD1. This CDR3 has 14 residues. J was trimmed by 7 bases and V by 4 bases; bases with no gene match: 7. Germline values: CDR1 SGHRS, CDR2 YFSETQ. The CDR3 here is CASSTNSGGEKLFF. CDR3 nucleotides: TGCGCCAGCAGCACTAACTCAGGGGGTGAAAAACTGTTTTTT.

In this sample, this clonotype turned up a few times. The chain combines TRBV20-1 with TRBJ1-5; no firm D call. This CDR3 is built from 13 residues. Germline V CDR1 and CDR2: DFQATT, SNEGSKA (reference sequence). Between the trimmed V and J ends, which lost 1 base and 5 bases, there was a span of 9 bases. In DNA form, the CDR3 reads TGCAGTGCTAGAGGGAGGGTTGATCAGCCCCAGCATTTT. Encoded protein: CSARGRVDQPQHF.

This clonotype was picked up a small number of times. This chain links TRBV12-3 or TRBV12-4 with TRBJ2-5; D possibly matches TRBD1 or TRBD2 (5 bases each). The CDR3 extends over 14 amino acids. V dropped 2 bases and J dropped 4 bases, with 11 bases sitting between them. The CDR3 protein is CASSLRFGGETQYF. The CDR3 nucleotides read TGTGCCAGCAGTTTAAGGTTTGGGGGAGAGACCCAGTACTTC.

This clonotype has just a few counts. The chain couples TRBV7-9 to TRBJ2-7; D call uncertain. There are 12 residues in the CDR3. CDR1 and CDR2 from the germline V gene are SEHNR and FQNEAQ (reference sequence). The V end lost 1 base, the J end lost 4 bases, and 5 bases lay between the germline ends. As DNA, the CDR3 is TGTGCCAGCAGCTTAGTATTATACGAGCAGTACTTC. The encoded protein is CASSLVLYEQYF.

This clonotype was seen a few times. The gene calls are TRBV7-2 and TRBJ1-2; a weak D match, TRBD1 (6 bases). The CDR3 is 14 amino acids. Germline V CDR1 and CDR2: SGHTA, FQGNSA. V lost 1 base, J lost 4 bases, and 10 bases lay in between. The CDR3 sequence is CASSLGQASYGYTF. In nucleotides, the CDR3 is TGTGCCAGCAGCTTAGGACAGGCCTCCTATGGCTACACCTTC. Using reference TRBV7-2 and TRBJ1-2 for the parts outside the CDR3, the full variable domain is GAGVSQSPSNKVTEKGKDVELRCDPISGHTALYWYRQSLGQGLEFLIYFQGNSAPDKSGLPSDRFSAERTGGSVSTLTIQRTQQEDSAVYLCASSLGQASYGYTFGSGTRLTVV.

This clonotype was counted only a few times. The rearrangement uses TRBV15 and TRBJ2-3, with TRBD2 matching over 12 bases. This CDR3 has 18 amino acids. J was trimmed by 14 bases and V by 0 bases; bases with no gene match: 18. CDR1 and CDR2 (germline): LNHNV, YYDKDF (reference sequence). CDR3 sequence (DNA): TGTGCCACCAGCAGAGATGTTTCCGGACTAGCGGGGCCCTACGCCCCGTATTTT. Its translation is CATSRDVSGLAGPYAPYF. Drawing the rest from reference TRBV15 and TRBJ2-3, the complete variable domain is DAMVIQNPRYQVTQFGKPVTLSCSQTLNHNVMYWYQQKSSQAPKLLFHYYDKDFNNEADTPDNFQSRRPNTSFCFLDIRSPGLGDTAMYLCATSRDVSGLAGPYAPYFGPGTRLTVL.

The genes are TRBV25-1 and TRBJ2-1; D remains ambiguous. Trimming pared 5 bases from V and 2 bases from J, leaving 10 bases between. The CDR3 totals 14 residues. Germline lookup yields CDR1 MGHDK and CDR2 SYGVNS. Written as DNA, the CDR3 is TGTGCCAGCAGTCCCCCACGGACCTACAATGAGCAGTTCTTC. Its translation: CASSPPRTYNEQFF. The full variable domain, with the rest looked up from reference TRBV25-1 and TRBJ2-1, is EADIYQTPRYLVIGTGKKITLECSQTMGHDKMYWYQQDPGMELHLIHYSYGVNSTEKGDLSSESTVSRIRTEHFPLTLESARPSHTSQYLCASSPPRTYNEQFFGPGTRLTVL.

The chain has TRBV27 and TRBJ2-3; D may be TRBD2 (6 bases). Germline CDR1 is MNHEY and CDR2 is SMNVEV (reference sequence). V gave up 6 bases and J gave up 0 bases, with 16 bases separating them. The CDR3 runs to 16 residues. Here the CDR3 DNA reads TGTGCCAGCAGGGCCCATTCGGGAGCTAGCACAGATACGCAGTATTTT. It specifies CASRAHSGASTDTQYF.